Below, 30 T cell receptor beta chains from the same sample are listed, as sequenced in a study of T cells expressing NK-cell markers. TCRdb re-called the 5' RACE reads, yielding one record per CDR3 amino acid sequence without DNA. The listing contains fewer than 300,000 distinct CDR3 sequences. Specimen: blood T cells: a sorted CD56 or NKG2C T cell subset, CD4+ or CD8+ T cells, or bulk PBMC T cells (not recorded which). All receptors derive from a woman between 18 and 69 years old in good health.

V is TRBV10-3 and J is TRBJ2-1. The CDR3 is 12 amino acids. Germline lookup yields CDR1 ENHRY and CDR2 SYGVKD. The CDR3 sequence: CAISDQGNEQFF.

V gene TRBV7-3 combines with J gene TRBJ2-3; TCRdb proposes TRBD2, but this gene call is untestable without DNA. CDR1 is SGHTA, CDR2 FQGTGA, per germline. CDR3 length equals 15 residues. CDR3 protein: CASSLKRGSTDTQYF.

This chain connects TRBV5-1 to TRBJ2-3; TCRdb returns TRBD2, unconfirmable since there is no DNA. The CDR3 covers 13 residues. Germline CDR1 is SGHRS and CDR2 is YFSETQ. The CDR3 reads CASSLQRPDTQYF. Based on the CDR3 plus reference TRBV5-1 and TRBJ2-3, the full variable domain is KAGVTQTPRYLIKTRGQQVTLSCSPISGHRSVSWYQQTPGQGLQFLFEYFSETQRNKGNFPGRFSGRQFSNSRSEMNVSTLELGDSALYLCASSLQRPDTQYFGPGTRLTVL.

This chain's CDR3 is CSVGSGIESGELFF. This chain connects TRBV29-1 to TRBJ2-2; TCRdb's D call of TRBD1 is untestable without DNA. Germline CDR1 SQVTM, CDR2 ANQGSEA. CDR3 length: 14 residues.

The chain carries TRBV10-3 and TRBJ1-2. From germline, CDR1 is ENHRY and CDR2 SYGVKD. The CDR3 sequence is 12 residues long. CDR3 residues: CATAQENYGYTF.

This rearrangement joins TRBV11-2 to TRBJ1-3. Germline V CDR1 and CDR2: SGHAT, FQNNGV. This CDR3 has 15 residues. This CDR3 reads CASSLRLRAGNTIYF.

This rearrangement joins TRBV6-5 to TRBJ2-1; the D call from TCRdb, TRBD2, cannot be confirmed without DNA. CDR3 length: 15 residues. Germline CDR1 and CDR2: MNHEY and SVGAGI. Here the CDR3 reads CASSYSAGLNNEQFF.

The chain employs TRBV20-1 and TRBJ1-2; lacking DNA, the TRBD1 call made by TCRdb goes unchecked. Germline lookup yields CDR1 DFQATT and CDR2 SNEGSKA (reference sequence). The CDR3 consists of 15 residues. This chain's CDR3 is CSARGGAEGNYGYTF.

The V call is TRBV10-3, the J call TRBJ2-2. Germline assignment: CDR1 ENHRY and CDR2 SYGVKD. There are 11 residues in the CDR3. The CDR3 spells CAISDTGELFF.

This chain connects TRBV7-2 to TRBJ2-1; TCRdb gives TRBD2 as the D gene, but with no DNA this cannot be confirmed. The germline gives CDR1 SGHTA, CDR2 FQGNSA. The CDR3 length is 16 residues. The CDR3 sequence is CASSLFSRPAGNEQFF.

J is TRBJ2-5 and V is TRBV9; TCRdb selects TRBD2, and the lack of DNA leaves this call unchecked. CDR1 and CDR2 from the germline V gene are SGDLS and YYNGEE. CDR3 length: 16 residues. CDR3 region: CASSPRSGSVQETQYF.

This rearrangement joins TRBV11-2 to TRBJ2-1; the D call from TCRdb, TRBD1, cannot be confirmed without DNA. The CDR3 consists of 15 residues. From germline, CDR1 is SGHAT and CDR2 FQNNGV. CDR3 residues: CASSRISGAGGEQFF. The entire variable domain, with the rest obtained from reference TRBV11-2 and TRBJ2-1, is as follows: EAGVAQSPRYKIIEKRQSVAFWCNPISGHATLYWYQQILGQGPKLLIQFQNNGVVDDSQLPKDRFSAERLKGVDSTLKIQPAKLEDSAVYLCASSRISGAGGEQFFGPGTRLTVL.

The gene calls are TRBV4-2 and TRBJ2-1; TCRdb indicates TRBD1, and absent DNA this call remains unverified. CDR3 length equals 12 residues. Germline values: CDR1 LGHNA, CDR2 YNFKEQ. The CDR3 protein is CASSLGGVNRFF.

CDR3 sequence: CSARDLNSPLHF. This chain uses TRBV20-1 with TRBJ1-6. Per germline, CDR1 DFQATT and CDR2 SNEGSKA (reference sequence). The CDR3 length is 12 residues.

The rearrangement links TRBV7-7 to TRBJ2-2; without DNA, the TCRdb call of TRBD2 cannot be checked. Germline CDR1 SSHAT, CDR2 FNYEAQ (reference sequence). This CDR3 region has 12 residues. CDR3: CLTSLGPGELFF.

The chain has TRBV7-3 and TRBJ2-1; the TCRdb D gene call, TRBD2, has no DNA to confirm it. In germline, CDR1 is SGHTA, CDR2 FQGTGA. The CDR3 extends over 17 amino acids. The CDR3 reads CASSLYPAGGIADEQFF.

The rearrangement joins TRBV7-2 to TRBJ1-5; TCRdb's D gene call, TRBD1, goes unchecked for lack of DNA. CDR1 and CDR2 (germline): SGHTA, FQGNSA. The CDR3 loop spans 16 amino acids. CDR3 in amino acids: CASTAWGRGNNQPQHF.

The chain couples TRBV7-3 to TRBJ2-1; TCRdb picks TRBD2, but there is no DNA to check that call. Per the germline V gene, CDR1 is SGHTA and CDR2 is FQGTGA. The CDR3 sequence is 14 residues long. The chain's CDR3 is CASSPASGGNEQFF.

This chain links TRBV5-1 with TRBJ2-2. Germline loops: CDR1 SGHRS, CDR2 YFSETQ. This CDR3 has 15 amino acids. The CDR3 region is CASSLDGANTGELFF.

This rearrangement joins TRBV20-1 to TRBJ2-1; there is no DNA to check the TCRdb D call of TRBD2. The CDR3 covers 12 residues. Germline V gene sequence: CDR1 DFQATT, CDR2 SNEGSKA (reference sequence). This CDR3 is CSARDGGLDPFF.

The chain employs TRBV30 and TRBJ1-6. This CDR3 contains 16 residues. The V gene's germline CDR1 is GTSNPN and CDR2 SVGIG (reference sequence). This CDR3 reads CAWSVPAGSYNSPLHF.

The rearrangement uses TRBV4-2 and TRBJ2-3; TCRdb designates TRBD2, a call that cannot be tested without DNA. This CDR3 comprises 17 residues. CDR1 and CDR2 (germline): LGHNA, YNFKEQ. This chain's CDR3 is CASSQWSAGVSTDTQYF.

The chain employs TRBV5-1 and TRBJ1-1. This CDR3 is built from 14 residues. Germline CDR1 SGHRS, CDR2 YFSETQ. The CDR3 here is CASSSIGGPAEAFF.

CDR3 in amino acids: CASSLTPGWNSPLHF. The chain combines TRBV12-3 or TRBV12-4 with TRBJ1-6; there is no DNA to check the TCRdb D call of TRBD1. The CDR3 runs 15 residues.

The genes are TRBV4-2 and TRBJ1-5. This CDR3 has 17 amino acids. Looked up from germline, CDR1 is LGHNA and CDR2 is YNFKEQ. CDR3 in amino acids: CASSQDMSGYSNQPQHF.

V usage is TRBV18 and J usage is TRBJ2-3; the TCRdb call, TRBD2, lacks DNA for checking. There are 16 residues in the CDR3. Per the germline V gene, CDR1 is KGHSH and CDR2 is LQKENI. The CDR3 reads CASSPPSGGRKDTQYF.

The chain couples TRBV5-6 to TRBJ1-5. CDR1 SGHDT and CDR2 YYEEEE come from the germline V gene. The CDR3 extends over 13 amino acids. CDR3 sequence reads: CASSFGNNQPQHF. The variable domain in full, with the rest retrieved from reference TRBV5-6 and TRBJ1-5, is DAGVTQSPTHLIKTRGQQVTLRCSPKSGHDTVSWYQQALGQGPQFIFQYYEEEERQRGNFPDRFSGHQFPNYSSELNVNALLLGDSALYLCASSFGNNQPQHFGDGTRLSIL.

The chain joins TRBV20-1 to TRBJ1-6. The CDR3 has 16 residues. The V gene's germline CDR1 is DFQATT and CDR2 SNEGSKA (reference sequence). The CDR3 is CSARDWRGSYNSPLHF.

V usage is TRBV20-1 and J usage is TRBJ2-1. This CDR3 region has 17 residues. Germline CDR1 is DFQATT and CDR2 is SNEGSKA (reference sequence). The CDR3 spells CSARDAVVVGSYNEQFF.

This chain uses TRBV10-3 with TRBJ2-2; TCRdb calls TRBD2, which cannot be checked without DNA. CDR3 size: 14 residues. Germline values: CDR1 ENHRY, CDR2 SYGVKD. The CDR3 sequence is CAIRTSGDTGELFF.